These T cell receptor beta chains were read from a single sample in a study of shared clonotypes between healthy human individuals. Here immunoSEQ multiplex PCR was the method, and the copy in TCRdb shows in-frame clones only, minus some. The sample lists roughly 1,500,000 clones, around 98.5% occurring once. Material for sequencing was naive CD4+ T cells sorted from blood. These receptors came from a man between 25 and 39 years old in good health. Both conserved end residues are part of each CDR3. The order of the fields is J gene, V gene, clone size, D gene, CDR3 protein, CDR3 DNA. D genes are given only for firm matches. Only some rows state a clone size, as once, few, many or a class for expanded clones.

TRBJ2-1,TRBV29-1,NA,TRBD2,CSAATSGRDGFF,TGCAGCGCCGCGACTAGCGGGAGGGACGGGTTCTTC
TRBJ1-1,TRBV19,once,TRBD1,CASSTRGHTGPDTEAFF,TGTGCCAGTAGTACAAGGGGGCACACGGGTCCGGACACTGAAGCTTTCTTT
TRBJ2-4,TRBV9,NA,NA,CASSVGGGGIAKNIQYF,TGTGCCAGCAGCGTAGGTGGCGGAGGCATAGCCAAAAACATTCAGTACTTC
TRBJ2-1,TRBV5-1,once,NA,CASSLSSLNEQFF,TGCGCCAGCAGCCTCTCTTCTCTCAATGAGCAGTTCTTC
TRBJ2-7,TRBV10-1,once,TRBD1,CASSARTGEDEQYF,TGCGCCAGCAGTGCCCGGACAGGGGAGGACGAGCAGTACTTC
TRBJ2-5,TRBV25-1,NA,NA,CASRPGQGLQETQYF,TGTGCCAGCAGACCAGGACAGGGACTACAAGAGACCCAGTACTTC
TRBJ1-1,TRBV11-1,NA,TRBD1,CASSSLYRGGTVEAFF,TGTGCCAGCAGCTCCTTATACAGGGGCGGGACGGTTGAAGCTTTCTTT
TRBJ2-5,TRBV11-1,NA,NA,CASSLRQHGGHETQYF,TGTGCCAGCAGCCTACGACAGCACGGTGGGCATGAGACCCAGTACTTC
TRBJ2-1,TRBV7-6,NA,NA,CASSSQPSSYNEQFF,TGTGCCAGCAGCTCGCAGCCGAGCTCCTACAATGAGCAGTTCTTC
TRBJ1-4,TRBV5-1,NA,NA,CASSSGLAGENEKLFF,TGCGCCAGCAGCTCGGGTCTGGCAGGGGAGAATGAAAAACTGTTTTTT
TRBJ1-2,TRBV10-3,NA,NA,CAISEMGTGLGYTF,TGTGCCATCAGTGAGATGGGGACCGGACTTGGCTACACCTTC
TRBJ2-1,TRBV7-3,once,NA,CASSRGAYNEQFF,TGTGCCAGCAGCCGAGGGGCCTACAATGAGCAGTTCTTC
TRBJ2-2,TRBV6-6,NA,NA,CASSGQGLTGELFF,TGTGCCAGCAGCGGACAGGGACTAACCGGGGAGCTGTTTTTT
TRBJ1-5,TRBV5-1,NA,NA,CASSLAGFSNQPQHF,TGCGCCAGCAGCTTGGCCGGATTTAGCAATCAGCCCCAGCATTTT